These 27 T cell receptor beta chains came from one sample sequenced in a study of lymphopenia after photon versus proton radiotherapy. Data came from immunoSEQ multiplex PCR; TCRdb stores just in-frame clones and leaves some out. The data contain around 59,000 clones, around 84% of them singletons. Sequenced here: peripheral blood, sampled from a patient treated with proton-based radiotherapy. These TCRs come from a man aged 55-75 years with pancreatic cancer.

The J gene is TRBJ2-1, the V gene TRBV4-2, with TRBD2 identical over 9 bases. Per germline, CDR1 LGHNA and CDR2 YNFKEQ. The CDR3 is 16 residues long. Losses at the gene ends were 4 bases for V and 5 bases for J; bases not matched to a gene: 9. The CDR3 loop reads CASSPGTGTSHNEQFF. The CDR3 region has the DNA TGTGCCAGCAGCCCAGGGACCGGGACTAGCCACAATGAGCAGTTCTTC.

In this sample, this clone turned up once. This chain links TRBV4-3 with TRBJ1-1; D call uncertain. The CDR3 consists of 13 residues. CDR1 and CDR2 from the germline V gene are LGHNA and YSLEER. V lost 4 bases, J lost 4 bases, and 10 bases lay in between. The CDR3 DNA sequence: TGCGCCAGCAGCCCCATCCGGGGCACTGAAGCTTTCTTT. It is translated as CASSPIRGTEAFF.

The chain links TRBV9 to TRBJ2-7; TRBD1 matches at 7 bases. The CDR3 consists of 15 residues. CDR1 and CDR2 (germline): SGDLS, YYNGEE. Trimming cost V 0 bases and J 7 bases; bases outside gene matches: 10. The CDR3 loop reads CASSVEGDRAGEQYF. In DNA, the CDR3 is TGTGCCAGCAGCGTAGAAGGCGACAGGGCTGGGGAGCAGTACTTC. Together with reference TRBV9 and TRBJ2-7, the CDR3 gives the full variable domain: DSGVTQTPKHLITATGQRVTLRCSPRSGDLSVYWYQQSLDQGLQFLIQYYNGEERAKGNILERFSAQQFPDLHSELNLSSLELGDSALYFCASSVEGDRAGEQYFGPGTRLTVT.

This clone was seen only once. This rearrangement joins TRBV28 to TRBJ2-1; a weak D match, TRBD2 (6 bases). This CDR3 contains 15 residues. Germline V lookup: CDR1 MDHEN, CDR2 SYDVKM. Trimming shortened V by 7 bases and J by 8 bases, and 21 bases separated the two germline ends. In DNA, the CDR3 is TGTGCCAGCACCCTACTCGGCCGGGAGTCGGATGAGCAGTTCTTC. Protein sequence: CASTLLGRESDEQFF.

The V and J genes are TRBV7-8 and TRBJ1-2, with D perhaps matching TRBD1 (6 bases). Germline V gives CDR1 SGHVS, CDR2 FQNEAQ. The CDR3 runs to 14 residues. The V gene lost 5 bases and the J gene lost 2 bases, with 12 bases spanning the gap. This CDR3 is CASSPGQLNYGYTF. The CDR3 nucleotides read TGTGCCAGCAGCCCAGGACAGCTGAACTATGGCTACACCTTC.

The chain has TRBV5-6 and TRBJ2-5; D may be TRBD2 (6 bases). The CDR3 length is 14 residues. CDR1 is SGHDT, CDR2 YYEEEE, per germline. Trimming cost V 0 bases and J 0 bases, with 6 bases left between them. CDR3 DNA sequence: TGTGCCAGCAGCTTGGGGACTAACCAAGAGACCCAGTACTTC. This sequence encodes CASSLGTNQETQYF.

The chain is built from TRBV30 and TRBJ2-5; possibly TRBD2 for D (5 bases). V lost 3 bases to trimming and J lost 5 bases, with 16 bases between them. Per germline, CDR1 GTSNPN and CDR2 SVGIG (reference sequence). The CDR3 covers 14 residues. The CDR3 region has the DNA TGTGCCTGGAGCTCGGATGAGAGGGTGGAGACCCAGTACTTC. Its translation is CAWSSDERVETQYF.

The V gene is TRBV30, the J gene TRBJ2-6; tentatively, D is TRBD1 (6 bases). V dropped 3 bases and J dropped 2 bases, with 14 bases sitting between them. The CDR3 covers 16 residues. CDR1 is GTSNPN, CDR2 SVGIG, per germline (reference sequence). CDR3 amino acids: CAWRGGQFAGANVLTF. The DNA of the CDR3 is TGTGCCTGGAGAGGAGGACAGTTCGCTGGGGCCAACGTCCTGACTTTC.

The V call is TRBV5-8, the J call TRBJ2-7; D remains unclear. The CDR3 covers 17 residues. CDR1 and CDR2 (germline): SGHTS, YDEGEE. V was cut by 0 bases and J by 3 bases, with 19 bases left in between. CDR3 amino acids: CASSLGLNNDPNYEQYF. In DNA, the CDR3 is TGTGCCAGCAGCTTGGGCCTGAATAATGACCCTAACTACGAGCAGTACTTC.

V gene TRBV13 combines with J gene TRBJ1-1; the D gene is possibly TRBD1 (5 bases). V shed 2 bases and J shed 8 bases, with 12 bases lying between them. The CDR3 covers 13 residues. In germline, CDR1 is PRHDT, CDR2 FYEKMQ (reference sequence). The CDR3 DNA sequence: TGTGCCAGCAGCTTAATCCAGGGAGGGGAAGCTTTCTTT. Translation gives CASSLIQGGEAFF. The full variable domain, in which reference TRBV13 and TRBJ1-1 provide the parts outside the CDR3, is AAGVIQSPRHLIKEKRETATLKCYPIPRHDTVYWYQQGPGQDPQFLISFYEKMQSDKGSIPDRFSAQQFSDYHSELNMSSLELGDSALYFCASSLIQGGEAFFGQGTRLTVV.

V gene TRBV28 combines with J gene TRBJ2-7, with 13 positions matching TRBD2. The CDR3 consists of 16 residues. V lost 2 bases to trimming and J lost 3 bases; unmatched junction nucleotides: 4. Germline loops: CDR1 MDHEN, CDR2 SYDVKM. The CDR3 bases are TGTGCCAGCAGTTTAGAGGGACTAGCGGGATACTACGAGCAGTACTTC. It encodes CASSLEGLAGYYEQYF. Using reference TRBV28 and TRBJ2-7 for the parts outside the CDR3, the full variable domain is DVKVTQSSRYLVKRTGEKVFLECVQDMDHENMFWYRQDPGLGLRLIYFSYDVKMKEKGDIPEGYSVSREKKERFSLILESASTNQTSMYLCASSLEGLAGYYEQYFGPGTRLTVT.

The V gene is TRBV19, the J gene TRBJ1-5; D not resolved. Deletions cut 3 bases from V and 4 bases from J, with 7 bases between. This CDR3 has 13 residues. In germline, CDR1 is LNHDA, CDR2 SQIVND (reference sequence). CDR3 loop: CASSMVGNQPQHF. The CDR3 DNA follows: TGTGCCAGTAGTATGGTAGGGAATCAGCCCCAGCATTTT.

The rearrangement joins TRBV6-1 to TRBJ2-7; 9 nucleotides align to TRBD1. This CDR3 contains 14 residues. Trimming at V came to 6 bases and at J to 3 bases, leaving 6 bases not matched to a gene. Germline V gives CDR1 MNHNS, CDR2 SASEGT. The CDR3 spells CASRAGTGFYEQYF. The CDR3, as DNA: TGTGCCAGCAGAGCCGGGACAGGGTTCTACGAGCAGTACTTC.

J is TRBJ1-5 and V is TRBV7-9, with 7 nucleotides matching TRBD1. Germline CDR1 and CDR2: SEHNR and FQNEAQ (reference sequence). The CDR3 runs to 14 residues. Losses at the gene ends were 8 bases for V and 3 bases for J; bases not matched to a gene: 7. In nucleotides, the CDR3 is TGTGCCAGCGGTGGAGGGGGCATCAATCAGCCCCAGCATTTT. Translated, it gives CASGGGGINQPQHF.

This clone was observed a few times. This chain uses TRBV7-2 with TRBJ2-7, with no clear D. This CDR3 has 14 residues. Per germline, CDR1 SGHTA and CDR2 FQGNSA. The V end was cut by 6 bases, the J end by 1 base, with 13 bases between. The CDR3 here is CASSFAHGSYEQYF. The CDR3 DNA is TGTGCCAGCAGTTTTGCACACGGATCCTACGAGCAGTACTTC.

This sequence joins TRBV2 and TRBJ2-7; 11 bases align to TRBD2. CDR3 length: 14 residues. The germline V gene has CDR1 SNHLY and CDR2 FYNNEI. The V gene end was trimmed by 7 bases and the J gene end by 4 bases; junction bases not matched to a gene: 6. This CDR3 reads CASKDGTSGYEQYF. CDR3 in DNA: TGTGCCAGCAAGGACGGGACTAGCGGATACGAGCAGTACTTC. Drawing the rest from reference TRBV2 and TRBJ2-7, the complete variable domain is EPEVTQTPSHQVTQMGQEVILRCVPISNHLYFYWYRQILGQKVEFLVSFYNNEISEKSEIFDDQFSVERPDGSNFTLKIRSTKLEDSAMYFCASKDGTSGYEQYFGPGTRLTVT.

This clone was counted a single time. The chain recombines TRBV19 with TRBJ2-3, with TRBD2 matching over 7 bases. The CDR3 covers 14 residues. The germline gives CDR1 LNHDA, CDR2 SQIVND (reference sequence). J was trimmed by 5 bases and V by 7 bases; bases with no gene match: 9. The chain's CDR3 is CASTPRGKEDTQYF. The CDR3 region has the DNA TGTGCCAGTACTCCGCGGGGGAAAGAAGATACGCAGTATTTT.

The chain has TRBV21-1 and TRBJ2-3; TRBD2 was called by the table and not checked on the DNA. TRBV21-1 is a pseudogene segment. This CDR3 spans 17 amino acids. The CDR3 sequence: CASSKRGSGRAPDTQYF. The DNA of the CDR3 is TGTGCCAGCAGCAAGAGGGGCAGCGGGAGGGCCCCAGATACGCAGTATTTT.

The gene calls are TRBV14 and TRBJ2-7, with D tentatively TRBD2 (5 bases). CDR3 length: 16 amino acids. The V gene's germline CDR1 is SGHDN and CDR2 FVKESK. Trimming pared 0 bases from V and 1 base from J, leaving 13 bases between. CDR3 sequence: CASSQDFGAESYEQYF. The CDR3 coding sequence is TGTGCCAGCAGCCAAGATTTTGGAGCGGAATCCTACGAGCAGTACTTC.

This chain links TRBV11-1 with TRBJ2-7; 7 bases align to TRBD2. The V gene end was trimmed by 0 bases and the J gene end by 7 bases; junction bases not matched to a gene: 12. The CDR3 is made up of 16 amino acids. Germline CDR1 SGHAT, CDR2 FQDESV (reference sequence). CDR3 amino acids: CASSLAGDYLPREQYF. The CDR3 bases are TGTGCCAGCAGCTTAGCGGGGGACTATCTACCGAGGGAGCAGTACTTC.

This clone was seen only a few times. The chain recombines TRBV6-5 with TRBJ1-5; D is possibly TRBD1 (5 bases). This CDR3 region has 13 residues. The ends were cut back, 6 bases at V and 6 bases at J, with 12 bases in the middle. Germline V lookup: CDR1 MNHEY, CDR2 SVGAGI. This chain's CDR3 is CASRQGYGQPQHF. CDR3 DNA: TGTGCCAGCAGGCAGGGATACGGTCAGCCCCAGCATTTT.

The rearrangement joins TRBV2 to TRBJ2-5, with 9 bases identical to TRBD1. The CDR3 runs to 14 residues. J was trimmed by 5 bases and V by 5 bases; bases with no gene match: 6. In germline, CDR1 is SNHLY, CDR2 FYNNEI. The DNA for the CDR3 is TGTGCCAGCAGTCGTCGACAGGGGGGGGAGACCCAGTACTTC. It codes for CASSRRQGGETQYF. The variable domain in full, completed from reference TRBV2 and TRBJ2-5, reads EPEVTQTPSHQVTQMGQEVILRCVPISNHLYFYWYRQILGQKVEFLVSFYNNEISEKSEIFDDQFSVERPDGSNFTLKIRSTKLEDSAMYFCASSRRQGGETQYFGPGTRLLVL.

The J gene is TRBJ2-3, the V gene TRBV28; D unresolved. The CDR3 loop spans 15 amino acids. V dropped 5 bases and J dropped 4 bases, with 16 bases sitting between them. CDR1 is MDHEN, CDR2 SYDVKM, per germline. The CDR3 sequence: CASSPKFYPPDTQYF. The CDR3 nucleotides are TGTGCCAGCAGTCCGAAATTCTATCCGCCAGATACGCAGTATTTT.

The table lists this clone with a count of one. The chain joins TRBV5-6 to TRBJ1-2; the D is unclear. CDR1 and CDR2 (germline): SGHDT, YYEEEE. The CDR3 loop spans 15 amino acids. V lost 1 base and J 8 bases, leaving 18 bases between the germline ends. CDR3 in amino acids: CASSLKQLTSGGYTF. Written as DNA, the CDR3 is TGTGCCAGCAGCTTGAAACAGTTAACTTCTGGCGGCTACACCTTC.

This rearrangement joins TRBV27 to TRBJ1-2, with a tentative D call TRBD1 (6 bases). CDR1 and CDR2 (germline): MNHEY, SMNVEV (reference sequence). The germline V and J ends were trimmed by 7 bases and 5 bases, with 20 bases remaining between them. This CDR3 has 15 residues. The CDR3 sequence is CASTTSGTPSYGYTF. The CDR3 bases are TGTGCCAGCACTACCTCCGGGACACCTTCTTATGGCTACACCTTC.

The table lists this clone with a count of one. The chain carries TRBV7-8 and TRBJ2-7, with D unclear. CDR3 size: 15 residues. The germline V and J ends were trimmed by 6 bases and 0 bases, with 15 bases remaining between them. Looked up from germline, CDR1 is SGHVS and CDR2 is FQNEAQ. The CDR3 loop reads CASRFLVAASYEQYF. The DNA for the CDR3 is TGTGCCAGCAGGTTCCTGGTGGCAGCCTCCTACGAGCAGTACTTC.

The chain carries TRBV29-1 and TRBJ2-7, with D hard to call. Germline CDR1 and CDR2: SQVTM and ANQGSEA. The V end was cut by 6 bases, the J end by 5 bases, with 17 bases between. The CDR3 length is 13 residues. The CDR3 sequence is CSVWKGYPNEQYF. CDR3 nucleotides: TGCAGCGTCTGGAAGGGCTACCCAAACGAGCAGTACTTC.